This T cell receptor (beta chain) is from a study of radiotherapy plus CTLA-4 blockade in lung cancer. Overall study: Objective responses were observed in around a sixth of patients, and disease control was achieved by 30% to 40%. General study points: Expansion in blood of tumor-derived TCR clones was seen after radiotherapy plus ipilimumab. Interferon-beta, together with early blood T cell clone dynamics, reportedly best predicted response.

This CDR3 has 20 amino acids. A remark on this clone: The antigen remains unidentified.

Alongside CTLA-4 blockade with ipilimumab, patients with chemo-refractory metastatic non-small-cell lung cancer received focal radiation. Libraries were prepared by immunoSEQ multiplex PCR; TCRdb keeps only in-frame clonotypes and omits some of them. The data show approximately 77,000 clones, with over 70% seen just once and 20% to 25% held by the top ten. The receptor was derived from a human donor with non-small cell lung cancer whose response to radiotherapy plus ipilimumab could not be evaluated. Some clones in this sample may be carry-over from other donors' samples. Sequenced material: peripheral blood, taken from a patient treated with radiotherapy plus ipilimumab. The chain uses TRBV21-1 and TRBJ1-5; the table's D gene call, TRBD1, was not cross checked with the DNA. TRBV21-1 is annotated as a pseudogene. The CDR3 DNA sequence: TGTGCCAGCAGCAGATCCCCGAGAGGATACAGGTTTAGGATTAATCAGCCCCAGCATTTT. Its translation: CASSRSPRGYRFRINQPQHF.